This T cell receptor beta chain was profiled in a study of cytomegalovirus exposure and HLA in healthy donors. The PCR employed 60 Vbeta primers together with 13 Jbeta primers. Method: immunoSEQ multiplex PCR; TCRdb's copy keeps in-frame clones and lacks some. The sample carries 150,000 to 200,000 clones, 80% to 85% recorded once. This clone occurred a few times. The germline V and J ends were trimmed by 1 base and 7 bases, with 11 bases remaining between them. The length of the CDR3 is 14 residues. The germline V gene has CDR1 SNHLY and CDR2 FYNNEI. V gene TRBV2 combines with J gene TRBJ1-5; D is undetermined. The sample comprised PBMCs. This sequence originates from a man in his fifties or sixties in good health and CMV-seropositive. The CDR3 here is CASSEESARQPQHF. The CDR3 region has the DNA TGTGCCAGCAGTGAAGAGAGTGCCAGGCAGCCCCAGCATTTT.